This entry describes one T cell receptor beta chain. Its antigen remains unidentified. The sample holds no much larger clone one base away, and base qualities are not on file. Based on the germline V gene (reference sequence), the CDR1 and CDR2 sequences are SEHNR and FQNEAQ. The CDR3 starts with the cysteine, ends with the phenylalanine, and has 15 residues. Of the read, only the CDR3 DNA is kept; its 45 bases are in frame from base 1. Deletion took 5 bases off V and 2 bases off J, with a span of 13 bases between the germline ends. This sample was taken from a study of T-cell reconstitution after alpha-beta-depleted transplantation in children (dated by TCRdb to the mid-2010s). Background for the entire study: Using TCR repertoire profiling, the study followed T-cell immune reconstitution in a quantitative way in children after TCRalphabeta/CD19-depleted allogeneic hematopoietic cell transplantation.

The treatment or condition label on this specimen signifies: allogeneic hematopoietic cell transplantation with graft depleted of TCRalphabeta T cells and CD19 B cells. TCRalphabeta/CD19-depleted allogeneic hematopoietic cell grafts were given to the transplant recipients, all of whom were children. The library was prepared using PCR. The sequencer was an Illumina HiSeq 2500. TCR library preparation used molecular barcoding, with unique molecular identifiers applied to normalize quantification of the TCRbeta repertoire. The public reads were reanalyzed by TCRdb: fastp trimming at Q25, MiXCR alignment, in-frame beta chains only. Records with the same CDR3 protein are collapsed into one entry carrying the most frequent genes and DNA. The table for this sample lists more than 400,000 distinct CDR3 sequences; 43% of them were counted only once. Of the sample, about 30% falls within the top ten clones.

Results the study describes overall, beyond this receptor: In some patients, the high TCRbeta diversity seen at day 60 was put down to recipient T cells and intrathymic progenitors that had survived conditioning. Apparently early alphabetaT-cell count recovery about two months after transplant reportedly relied on only several hundred rapidly expanded clones derived from non-depleted graft cells. Over subsequent months, a decline in hyperexpanded clone frequencies was noted, and after one year, T-cell counts and TCRbeta diversity were mostly ascribed to newly produced T cells.

The TCR was taken from a girl aged 2-10 years with aplastic anemia, due to receive a stem cell transplant. The source was PBMCs, collected before TCRalphabeta/CD19-depleted stem cell transplant. The sequence links TRBV7-9 to TRBJ2-1; no confident D gene assignment can be made. The nucleotide sequence is TGTGCCAGCAGCCGTGTTGGCGGAACCTACAATGAGCAGTTCTTC. Translated, this gives CASSRVGGTYNEQFF.